The source of this T cell receptor (beta chain) is a study of blood T cell repertoires in COVID-19. For the study at large: In each case, the material was cDNA or gDNA derived from T cells, B-cell-depleted T cells, or PBMCs.

After removal of 6 bases from V and 5 bases from J, the junction contained 4 bases not matched to a gene. The germline V gene encodes CDR1 MNHNY and CDR2 SVGAGI (reference sequence). The CDR3 totals 13 residues. TCRdb keeps only in-frame clones here, not all; method: immunoSEQ multiplex PCR. The sample lists about 200,000 clones, 86% occurring once. This rearrangement joins TRBV6-6 to TRBJ2-1; 7 nucleotides agree with TRBD2. The source of this sequence is a man aged 50-59 years with acute or convalescent COVID-19. Sequencing used peripheral blood. The CDR3 reads CASSRSGNNEQFF. The CDR3 DNA reads as TGTGCCAGCAGCCGCAGCGGGAACAATGAGCAGTTCTTC.